Presented here are 18 T cell receptor beta chains from one specimen sequenced in a study of T-cell reconstitution after alpha-beta-depleted transplantation in children. Unique molecular identifiers were used in preparing the TCRbeta library. TCRdb reprocessed the PCR reads with MiXCR, giving one entry per CDR3 protein. The sample yields 640,000 or so distinct CDR3 sequences, over 15% seen once. The material sequenced was PBMCs from the stem cell graft donor, taken from the stem cell graft. The receptor set was obtained from a human donor who donated a stem cell graft to a child with acute myeloid leukemia.

This clonotype showed up just a few times. This rearrangement joins TRBV6-1 to TRBJ1-2, with unresolved D. The CDR3 is made up of 13 amino acids. The germline gives CDR1 MNHNS, CDR2 SASEGT. Trimming cost V 8 bases and J 5 bases, with 15 bases left between them. CDR3 DNA sequence: TGTGCCAGCTTTTCCCCCCTCAAATATGGCTACACCTTC. The encoded protein is CASFSPLKYGYTF.

Concerning this clonotype: This clone may be a read error of a much larger clone one base away. V and J are TRBV7-2 and TRBJ2-7; D might be TRBD1 (5 bases). CDR1 SGHTA and CDR2 FQGNSA come from the germline V gene. This CDR3 is 13 amino acids long. CDR3 residues: CASSPDSLYERYV. The CDR3, as DNA: TGTGCCAGCAGCCCCGACAGTCTCTACGAGCGGTACGTC.

This clonotype was detected ten times or more. V is TRBV20-1 and J is TRBJ2-7; D is undetermined. V was cut by 4 bases and J by 0 bases, with 7 bases left in between. Germline assignment: CDR1 DFQATT and CDR2 SNEGSKA (reference sequence). This CDR3 spans 12 amino acids. CDR3 bases: TGCAGTGCTACGGGCCGCTCCTACGAGCAGTACTTC. Its protein product is CSATGRSYEQYF.

This clonotype has at least ten counts. The V call is TRBV7-2, the J call TRBJ2-7, with no clear D. This CDR3 spans 14 amino acids. Trimming removed 5 bases at V and 2 bases at J, with 13 bases between. Germline CDR1 reads SGHTA; CDR2 reads FQGNSA. The CDR3 DNA reads TGTGCCAGCAGCCCCCGAAACAGCCCCTACGAGCAGTACTTC. Translated, it gives CASSPRNSPYEQYF.

In its sample, this clonotype was seen a few times. The rearrangement uses TRBV6-5 and TRBJ2-5, with D possibly matching TRBD2 (6 bases). Germline V gives CDR1 MNHEY, CDR2 SVGAGI. This CDR3 spans 14 amino acids. The ends were cut back, 0 bases at V and 10 bases at J, with 15 bases in the middle. The CDR3 protein is CASSYSPAEGIQYF. Written as DNA, the CDR3 is TGTGCCAGCAGTTACTCACCAGCGGAGGGTATCCAGTACTTC.

This clonotype was detected only once. The rearrangement uses TRBV5-1 and TRBJ2-3; maybe TRBD1 (5 bases). CDR1 is SGHRS, CDR2 YFSETQ, per germline. This CDR3 spans 16 amino acids. V shed 4 bases and J shed 2 bases, with 17 bases lying between them. The CDR3 nucleotides are TGCGCCAGCAGCAAGGACACCGGGCTCATCACAGATACGCAGTATTTT. This translates into CASSKDTGLITDTQYF. The full variable domain, its missing parts supplied by reference TRBV5-1 and TRBJ2-3, is KAGVTQTPRYLIKTRGQQVTLSCSPISGHRSVSWYQQTPGQGLQFLFEYFSETQRNKGNFPGRFSGRQFSNSRSEMNVSTLELGDSALYLCASSKDTGLITDTQYFGPGTRLTVL.

The chain's CDR3 is CARHYLRTEAFF. CDR3 DNA sequence: TGTGCCAGGCACTACCTGCGGACTGAAGCTTTCTTT. The rearrangement joins TRBV21-1 to TRBJ1-1. TRBV21-1 is described as a pseudogene. The CDR3 totals 12 residues.

The V and J genes are TRBV7-8 and TRBJ1-5; weak D call: TRBD1 (5 bases). The germline V gene encodes CDR1 SGHVS and CDR2 FQNEAQ. V shed 5 bases and J shed 4 bases, with 12 bases lying between them. CDR3 size: 14 residues. CDR3 DNA sequence: TGTGCCAGCAGCCAAAGCAGGGAGAATCAGCCCCAGCATTTT. Its translation is CASSQSRENQPQHF.

The sample holds a few counts of this clonotype. The chain carries TRBV7-3 and TRBJ2-7; possible D gene TRBD2, 7 bases. Trimming took 2 bases from V and 2 from J, leaving 16 bases between them. Germline V gives CDR1 SGHTA, CDR2 FQGTGA. The CDR3 has 16 residues. CDR3 protein: CASSLGQTSKAYEQYF. The DNA for the CDR3 is TGTGCCAGCAGCTTAGGACAGACTAGCAAGGCCTACGAGCAGTACTTC.

This clonotype has only a few counts. V gene TRBV29-1 combines with J gene TRBJ2-1; 8 bases are shared with TRBD2. The length of the CDR3 is 15 residues. Germline V gives CDR1 SQVTM, CDR2 ANQGSEA. Trimming took 7 bases from V and 0 from J; bases not matched to a gene: 8. The CDR3 bases are TGCAGCGCCAGCGGGGGATCCAGCTCCTACAATGAGCAGTTCTTC. Its protein is CSASGGSSSYNEQFF.

This clonotype was seen more than once but under ten times. The V gene is TRBV6-5, the J gene TRBJ2-1; 10 bases align to TRBD2. Germline V lookup: CDR1 MNHEY, CDR2 SVGAGI. The junction had 3 bases not matched to a gene; V was cut back by 2 bases and J by 2 bases. This CDR3 is built from 16 residues. The CDR3 protein is CASSYGAGGTYNEQFF. CDR3 coding DNA: TGTGCCAGCAGTTACGGAGCGGGGGGGACCTACAATGAGCAGTTCTTC.

The gene calls are TRBV24-1 and TRBJ2-7, with a tentative D call TRBD1 (5 bases). CDR1 and CDR2 from the germline V gene are KGHDR and SFDVKD. The CDR3 contains 15 residues. The V gene lost 5 bases and the J gene lost 2 bases, with 15 bases spanning the gap. CDR3 residues: CATSGPGQGAYEQYF. CDR3 DNA: TGTGCCACCAGTGGGCCGGGCCAAGGGGCCTACGAGCAGTACTTC.

The V gene is TRBV20-1, the J gene TRBJ2-3; 9 bases fit TRBD2. Germline CDR1 DFQATT, CDR2 SNEGSKA (reference sequence). This CDR3 has 16 amino acids. Trimming cost V 1 base and J 4 bases; bases outside gene matches: 9. The CDR3 sequence: CSARGGSGGLSDTQYF. The CDR3 nucleotides are TGCAGTGCTAGAGGCGGCAGCGGGGGGCTCTCAGATACGCAGTATTTT.

In its sample, this clonotype was seen many times. The chain links TRBV20-1 to TRBJ2-7; D is ambiguous. Trimming removed 6 bases at V and 0 bases at J, with 18 bases between. Per the germline V gene, CDR1 is DFQATT and CDR2 is SNEGSKA (reference sequence). The CDR3 contains 15 residues. The CDR3 reads CSAAGDGRSSYEQYV. DNA of the CDR3: TGCAGTGCCGCCGGAGACGGCCGTAGCTCCTACGAGCAGTACGTC.

This chain uses TRBV5-1 with TRBJ2-7; TRBD1 matches 8 bases. This CDR3 is built from 15 residues. The V gene's germline CDR1 is SGHRS and CDR2 YFSETQ. V gave up 4 bases and J gave up 4 bases; unmatched junction bases: 10. CDR3: CASSNDRGLTYEQYF. DNA of the CDR3: TGCGCCAGCAGCAATGACAGGGGCCTGACTTACGAGCAGTACTTC.

This clonotype occurred a few times. V gene TRBV3-1 combines with J gene TRBJ1-2, with D possibly being TRBD1 (6 bases). CDR1 is LGHDT and CDR2 is YNNKEL in the germline V gene (reference sequence). V was trimmed by 4 bases and J by 0 bases, leaving 12 bases between them. The CDR3 has 15 residues. CDR3 amino acids: CASSLKGGTNYGYTF. The CDR3 DNA reads TGTGCCAGCAGCCTAAAAGGGGGAACTAACTATGGCTACACCTTC.

V gene TRBV7-8 combines with J gene TRBJ2-7; tentatively, D is TRBD1 (6 bases). The germline V gene has CDR1 SGHVS and CDR2 FQNEAQ. Trimming removed 5 bases from V and 7 bases from J, with 12 bases in between. The CDR3 is 12 residues long. CDR3 bases: TGTGCCAGCAGCGACTACAGGGCTGAGCAGTACTTC. Its translation is CASSDYRAEQYF.

On this clonotype itself: A read error may explain this, as a much larger clone is one base away. The chain is built from TRBV12-3 or TRBV12-4 and TRBJ1-2, with D possibly being TRBD1 (5 bases). This CDR3 contains 11 residues. The DNA for the CDR3 is TGTGCCACCAACGATTTGAGGGGCTTCACCTTC. Encoded protein: CATNDLRGFTF.